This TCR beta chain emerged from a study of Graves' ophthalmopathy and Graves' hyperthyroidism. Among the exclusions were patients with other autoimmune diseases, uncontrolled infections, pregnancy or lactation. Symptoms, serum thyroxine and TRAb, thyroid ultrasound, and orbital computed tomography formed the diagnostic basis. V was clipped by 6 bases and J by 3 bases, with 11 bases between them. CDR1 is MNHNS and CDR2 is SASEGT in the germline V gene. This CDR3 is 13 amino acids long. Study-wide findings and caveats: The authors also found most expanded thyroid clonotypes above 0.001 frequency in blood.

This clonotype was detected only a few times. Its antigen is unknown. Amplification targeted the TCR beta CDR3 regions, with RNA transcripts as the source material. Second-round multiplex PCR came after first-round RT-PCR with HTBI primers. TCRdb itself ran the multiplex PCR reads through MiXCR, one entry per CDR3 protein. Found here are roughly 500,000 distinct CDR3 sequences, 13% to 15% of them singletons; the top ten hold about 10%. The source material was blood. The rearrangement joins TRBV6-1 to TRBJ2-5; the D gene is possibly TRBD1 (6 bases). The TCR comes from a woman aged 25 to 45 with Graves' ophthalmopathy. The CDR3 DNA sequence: TGTGCCAGCAGGCCACAGGGAAAAGAGACCCAGTACTTC. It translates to CASRPQGKETQYF.